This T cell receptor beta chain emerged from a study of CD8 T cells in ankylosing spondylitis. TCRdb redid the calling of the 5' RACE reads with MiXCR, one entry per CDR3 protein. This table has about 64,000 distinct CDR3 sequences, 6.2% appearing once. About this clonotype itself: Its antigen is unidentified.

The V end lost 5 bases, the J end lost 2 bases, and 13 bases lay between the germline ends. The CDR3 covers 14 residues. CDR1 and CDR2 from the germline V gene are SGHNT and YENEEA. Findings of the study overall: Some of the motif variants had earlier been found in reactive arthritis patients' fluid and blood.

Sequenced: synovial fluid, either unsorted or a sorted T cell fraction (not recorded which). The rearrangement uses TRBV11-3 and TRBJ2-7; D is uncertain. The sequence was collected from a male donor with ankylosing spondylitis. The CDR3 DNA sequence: TGTGCCAGCAGCGAAGCCGGGCCCGCCTACGAGCAGTACTTC. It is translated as CASSEAGPAYEQYF.